What follows describes a single TCR beta chain. Its antigen is currently unknown. This sample was included in a study of STAT5B mutations in CD4+ large granular lymphocyte leukemia. The study, taken as a whole, reports: TRBV06-family usage was enriched in top patient clones (8/27) versus controls (2/35). Without putative leukemic clones, patient CD4-sorted repertoires remained more clonal than healthy CD4+ repertoires. No patients shared main leukemic clonotypes, though around 27% appeared at low frequency elsewhere.

Germline V gene lookup returns CDR1 MDHEN and CDR2 SYDVKM. This CDR3 comprises 16 residues. Trimming removed 8 bases at V and 1 base at J, with 17 bases between. Original methodology: Lowest detectable productive clonotype frequency was 2.59 x 10-5. The method was immunoSEQ multiplex PCR; TCRdb's version includes in-frame clones alone and lacks a portion of them. That table supplies the V and J calls and clone size; D and trimming were determined from the DNA. This sample has about 34,000 clones; less than 70% occur once, and the top ten carry 2.5% to 3%. This TCR derives from a human donor in good health. What was sequenced was CD4+ T cells from blood buffy coats. V and J are TRBV28 and TRBJ1-4; D is perhaps TRBD1 (6 bases). The CDR3 loop reads CASSFSGGGTNEKLFF. As DNA, the CDR3 is TGTGCCAGCTCCTTCTCGGGGGGCGGAACTAATGAAAAACTGTTTTTT.